The clone carrying this TCR beta chain came up once. Its target is unknown. PCR was performed using 60 Vbeta and 13 Jbeta primers. Data came from immunoSEQ multiplex PCR; TCRdb stores just in-frame clones and leaves some out. The sample records roughly 88,000 clones, around 80% being singletons. These data belong to a study of cytomegalovirus exposure and HLA in healthy donors. CDR3 length equals 14 residues. The germline gives CDR1 LNHDA, CDR2 SQIVND (reference sequence). The V gene lost 5 bases and the J gene lost 2 bases, with 10 bases spanning the gap. Overall study results and limits: Common viral pathogens (according to a later analysis) appeared linked to several of the most significant clusters. The study flagged 150 to 200 TCR beta chains as cytomegalovirus-associated. According to reports, the classifier identified cytomegalovirus status with high specificity and sensitivity.

Input material: PBMCs. The chain links TRBV19 to TRBJ1-5; D might be TRBD1 (6 bases). This receptor was taken from a man aged 25-45 years in good health and CMV-seropositive. CDR3 residues: CASSARGGNQPQHF. The CDR3 nucleotides read TGTGCCAGTAGTGCCAGGGGAGGCAATCAGCCCCAGCATTTT.